These T cell receptor beta chains were read from a single sample in a study of T cell responses to AZD1222 COVID-19 vaccine. The table came from immunoSEQ multiplex PCR; TCRdb's copy has only in-frame clones and leaves some out. The sample consists of 100,000 to 130,000 clones, 85% to 95% of them appearing once. The sequencing here drew on peripheral blood, taken 28 days after the second AZD1222 dose. The receptor set was obtained from an adult who received the AZD1222 COVID-19 vaccine. CDR3s include the opening cysteine and the closing phenylalanine or tryptophan. D genes are given only for firm matches. Expanded clones get a size class; other rows say once, few or many, or leave the size out.

d_gene | j_gene | v_gene | abundance | CDR3nt | CDR3aa
TRBD2 | TRBJ2-7 | TRBV4-1 | . | TGCGCCAGCAGCCAAGAAGGTACTAGCGGTTACGAGCAGTACTTC | CASSQEGTSGYEQYF
TRBD1 | TRBJ2-7 | TRBV6-5 | . | TGTGCCAGCAGGGGGACAGGATGGATAAAGGCCGAGCAGTACTTC | CASRGTGWIKAEQYF
. | TRBJ2-7 | TRBV11-3 | . | TGTGCCAGCAGCTTAGAATCAGGGAGCGAGCAGTACTTC | CASSLESGSEQYF
. | TRBJ1-5 | TRBV28 | . | TGTGCCAGCAGTGGGCAGCAAAATCAGCCCCAGCATTTT | CASSGQQNQPQHF
. | TRBJ2-7 | TRBV15 | . | TGTGCCACCAGCACCGAGGGGCCCACAGGGTCGTCCGAGCAGTACTTC | CATSTEGPTGSSEQYF
. | TRBJ2-7 | TRBV25-1 | once | TGTGCCAGCAGTGAAGAGGGCACGGGCTACGAGCAGTACTTC | CASSEEGTGYEQYF
. | TRBJ1-2 | TRBV30 | . | TGTGCCTGGAGTGTAACCAACTATGGCTACACCTTC | CAWSVTNYGYTF
. | TRBJ2-5 | TRBV5-5 | . | TGTGCCAGCAGCTTGGAAACGGGGGCGGGGATCCAGTACTTC | CASSLETGAGIQYF
. | TRBJ1-1 | TRBV10-3 | . | TGTGCCATCAGTGAGGGGGGGGGCACTGAAGCTTTCTTT | CAISEGGGTEAFF
. | TRBJ2-1 | TRBV6-5 | . | TGTGCCAGCCGGGGGCAGACAATTAACAATGAGCAGTTCTTC | CASRGQTINNEQFF
. | TRBJ2-6 | TRBV6-5 | . | TGTGCCAGCAGGAGAAGTCGGACTGGGGCCAACGTCCTGACTTTC | CASRRSRTGANVLTF
. | TRBJ1-6 | TRBV30 | . | TGTGCCTGGACCTTTAGGAGCGTAGGGGGTTCACCCCTCCACTTT | CAWTFRSVGGSPLHF
TRBD2 | TRBJ2-1 | TRBV10-1 | . | TGCGCCAGCAGTGAGTCTAGCGGGAGAAGCTCCTACAATGAGCAGTTCTTC | CASSESSGRSSYNEQFF
. | TRBJ1-2 | TRBV28 | . | TGTGCCAGCAGTTCCCCGGGGGGTGCTAACTATGGCTACACCTTC | CASSSPGGANYGYTF